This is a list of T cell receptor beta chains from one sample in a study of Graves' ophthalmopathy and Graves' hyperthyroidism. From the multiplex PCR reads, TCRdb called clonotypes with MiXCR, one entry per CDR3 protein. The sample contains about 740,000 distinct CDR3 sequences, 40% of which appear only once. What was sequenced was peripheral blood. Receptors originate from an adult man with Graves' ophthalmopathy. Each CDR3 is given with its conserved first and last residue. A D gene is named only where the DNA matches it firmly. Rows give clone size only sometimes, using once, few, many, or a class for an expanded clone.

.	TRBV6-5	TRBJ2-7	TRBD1	TGTGCCAGCAGCGGCGGACAGGGATCGACCTACGAGCAGTACTTC	CASSGGQGSTYEQYF
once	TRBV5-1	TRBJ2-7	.	TGCGCCAGCAGCTTGGCCAACGGGCCCAATTACGAGCAGTACTTC	CASSLANGPNYEQYF
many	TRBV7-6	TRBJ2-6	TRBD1	TGTGCCAGCAGCTTACGGACAGGGCCGGAAGGGGCCAACGTCCTGACTTTC	CASSLRTGPEGANVLTF
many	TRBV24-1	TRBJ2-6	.	TGTGCCACCAGTGGTCTTCGAGGCTCTGGGGCCAACGTCCTGACTTTC	CATSGLRGSGANVLTF
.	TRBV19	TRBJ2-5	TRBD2	TGTGCCAGTAGTCGGGGGGGCTGGTACCAAGAGACCCAGTACTTC	CASSRGGWYQETQYF
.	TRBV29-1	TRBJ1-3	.	TGCAGCGTTGATCGATCCCGGGACGCCTATGGCTACACCATATATTTT	CSVDRSRDAYGYTIYF
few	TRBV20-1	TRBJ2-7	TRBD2	TGCAGTGCGATTGCGGGAGGCAGAACCTACGAGCAGTACTTC	CSAIAGGRTYEQYF
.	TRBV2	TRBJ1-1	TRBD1	TGTGCCAGCAGCACCCCAGGGGGTGGGACTGAAGCTTTCTTT	CASSTPGGGTEAFF
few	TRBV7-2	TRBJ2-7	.	TGTGCCAGCAGCTTAGGCAGGGGAAGGAGGGAGCAGTACTTC	CASSLGRGRREQYF
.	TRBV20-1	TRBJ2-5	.	TGCAGTGCCGGAGACAGGAGAGGGGAAGAGACCCAGTACTTC	CSAGDRRGEETQYF
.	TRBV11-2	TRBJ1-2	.	TGTGCCAGCAGCCTCCAAGGTGTCGGTGGCTACACCTTC	CASSLQGVGGYTF
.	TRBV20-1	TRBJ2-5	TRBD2	TGCAGTGCTGCCGATAGCGGGGGGGCCCAAGAGACCCAGTACTTC	CSAADSGGAQETQYF
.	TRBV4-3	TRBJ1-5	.	TGCGCCAGCAGCCAAGAGCGGACTAGCAATCAGCCCCAGCATTTT	CASSQERTSNQPQHF
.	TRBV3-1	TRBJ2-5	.	TGTGCCAGCAGCCGAAGACAGGACTACCAAGAGACCCAGTACTTC	CASSRRQDYQETQYF
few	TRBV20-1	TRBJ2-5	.	TGCAGTGCTAGAGAGAACAGAGAAGAGACCCAGTACTTC	CSARENREETQYF
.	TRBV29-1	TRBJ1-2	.	TGCAGCTTAGTCGATGAAGGTGGCTACACCTTC	CSLVDEGGYTF
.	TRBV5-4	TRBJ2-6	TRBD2	TGTGCCAGCAGCTTGGTTCCACTAGCGGCAATCTCTGGGGCCAACGTCCTGACTTTC	CASSLVPLAAISGANVLTF
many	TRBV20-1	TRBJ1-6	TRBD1	TGCAGTGCTGGAGGACAGGCGAGCTTT	CSAGGQASF
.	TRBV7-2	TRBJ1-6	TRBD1	TGTGCCAGCAGCTTAGGGGGACAGGGTTGGTGGAATTCACCCCTCCACTTT	CASSLGGQGWWNSPLHF
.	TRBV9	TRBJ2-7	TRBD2	TGTGCCAGCAGCGCCACCGGGACTAGCGTTTACGAGCAGTACTTC	CASSATGTSVYEQYF